The clone carrying this T cell receptor (beta chain) has ten or more counts. This CDR3 is 12 amino acids long. Per the germline V gene, CDR1 is MNHEY and CDR2 is SVGEGT. Trimming took 7 bases from V and 5 from J, leaving 12 bases between them. The data belong to a study of T cell repertoires in cytomegalovirus infection. Study-level background: Public TCR beta signatures provided an indication of both CMV infection and a matching HLA type.

TCRdb re-derived calls from the reads in MiXCR, one entry per CDR3 protein. The table lists more than 200,000 distinct CDR3 sequences, around 8.7% of them singletons. This sequence was found in a human donor in good health (CMV status not recorded). Some clones in this sample may be carry-over from other donors' samples. Sequencing input: PBMCs. The chain employs TRBV6-2 or TRBV6-3 and TRBJ2-7; D is ambiguous. The CDR3 region has the DNA TGTGCCAGCATCTCCCCGAGGCACGAGCAGTACTTC. Protein: CASISPRHEQYF.